The sequence of this T cell receptor beta chain was determined in a study of T-cell reconstitution after alpha-beta-depleted transplantation in children. The TCRbeta library incorporated unique molecular identifiers. TCRdb ran MiXCR on the PCR reads and lists one entry per CDR3 protein. The sample lists around 700,000 distinct CDR3 sequences, around 13% seen once, with 0.75% to 0.85% in the top ten. Study observations and caveats: T-cell numbers and diversity, one year after transplant, stemmed largely from T cells that were newly produced.

This clonotype came up many times. The antigen is undetermined. J gave up 0 bases and V 3 bases, and 4 bases lay outside the gene matches. Germline V gene sequence: CDR1 LGHDT, CDR2 YNNKEL (reference sequence). CDR3 size: 15 residues. The source material was PBMCs, sampled before TCRalphabeta/CD19-depleted stem cell transplant. The chain is built from TRBV3-1 and TRBJ1-1; 7 bases match TRBD1. The receptor was derived from a girl aged 2-10 years with congenital amegakaryocytic thrombocytopenia, due to receive a stem cell transplant. The CDR3 DNA reads as TGTGCCAGCAGCCATCCGACAGGGATGAACACTGAAGCTTTCTTT. Translated: CASSHPTGMNTEAFF.